This TCR beta chain was found in a study of cytomegalovirus exposure and HLA in healthy donors. In the study overall: Across roughly 400 genotyped donors, about 80% landed in the Caucasian-associated ancestry cluster. Study-wide results and limits: V- and J-gene trimming of TCR beta was linked (in a later analysis) to a missense DCLRE1C variant.

Participants comprised healthy donors of bone marrow. Notes on this clone: Antigen specificity is unknown.

PCR amplification relied on 60 Vbeta primers (plus 13 Jbeta primers). Libraries were prepared by immunoSEQ multiplex PCR; TCRdb keeps only in-frame clonotypes and omits some of them. The repertoire holds about 86,000 clones, with 70% to 80% as singletons. Trimming took 1 base from V and 6 from J, leaving 10 bases between them. Germline V CDR1 and CDR2: SGHDT, YYEEEE. The CDR3 has 13 amino acids. The sample comprised PBMCs. The V call is TRBV5-6, the J call TRBJ1-1; D not certain. The sequence derives from a woman aged 40 to 50 in good health and CMV-seropositive. The CDR3 protein is CASSLMARPEAFF. The DNA of the CDR3 is TGTGCCAGCAGCTTGATGGCCCGTCCTGAAGCTTTCTTT.